This T cell receptor (beta chain) was documented in a study of T cells in women clearing cervical HPV infection. Clones were read by immunoSEQ multiplex PCR, and TCRdb kept only the in-frame ones, dropping some. This table holds roughly 20,000 clones. In regard to this clone: The CDR3 end is not reached by the read, which stops 3 residues before it; the germline J gene fills it in.

CDR3 size: 15 residues. V shed 2 bases, J shed 8 bases, and the junction held 5 bases outside the gene matches. The germline V gene has CDR1 MNHEY and CDR2 SVGEGT. This TCR derives from a woman aged 18 to 69 with a cervical HPV16 infection that either progressed to CIN3+ or cleared (not recorded which). Sample: blood buffy coat. This sequence joins TRBV6-2 or TRBV6-3 and TRBJ1-6; 8 bases map to TRBD1. The CDR3 loop is CASSYRDRGYSPLHF. CDR3 DNA (partial): TGTGCCAGCAGTTACCGAGACAGGGGATATTCACCC.